These 32 T cell receptor beta chains share one sample of origin, sequenced in a study of cytomegalovirus exposure and HLA in healthy donors. The primer mix had 60 Vbeta and 13 Jbeta primers. Profiling relied on immunoSEQ multiplex PCR, and the TCRdb table lists in-frame clones only, not all of them. The profile shows 150,000 to 160,000 clones, 85% of them singletons. Sequenced sample: PBMCs. These receptors originate from a woman aged 18-29 years in good health and CMV-seronegative.

This chain connects TRBV19 to TRBJ1-5; D might be TRBD1 (5 bases). V was pared by 5 bases and J by 0 bases, with 11 bases between. The germline V gene encodes CDR1 LNHDA and CDR2 SQIVND (reference sequence). The CDR3 consists of 15 residues. CDR3 in amino acids: CASSSTASSNQPQHF. CDR3 in DNA: TGTGCCAGTAGTTCGACAGCTAGTAGCAATCAGCCCCAGCATTTT.

The rearrangement joins TRBV7-2 to TRBJ2-1; the match to TRBD2 covers 10 bases. The CDR3 has 17 residues. The germline CDR1 and CDR2 sequences are SGHTA and FQGNSA. J gave up 8 bases and V 5 bases, and 15 bases lay outside the gene matches. The CDR3 DNA is TGTGCCAGCAGCCCCCGCGGAGGACTAGCGGTTTTCGATGAGCAGTTCTTC. Residues: CASSPRGGLAVFDEQFF.

This chain joins TRBV7-2 and TRBJ2-7, with TRBD2 matching over 9 bases. Germline V CDR1 and CDR2: SGHTA, FQGNSA. The CDR3 is 16 amino acids. The trim removed 0 bases at V and 4 bases at J, leaving 7 bases unmatched. CDR3: CASSLAEAGGPYEQYF. CDR3 DNA: TGTGCCAGCAGCTTAGCGGAGGCGGGAGGGCCATACGAGCAGTACTTC.

A word on this clone: Different DNA sequences within this sample yield the same CDR3. The chain couples TRBV29-1 to TRBJ2-3; D is possibly TRBD1 (6 bases). The CDR3 spans 12 residues. The V gene's germline CDR1 is SQVTM and CDR2 ANQGSEA. Trimming removed 4 bases at V and 6 bases at J, with 11 bases between. In DNA form, the CDR3 reads TGCAGCGTTGTCAGGGGTTTGGATACGCAGTATTTT. The encoded protein is CSVVRGLDTQYF.

The chain couples TRBV7-2 to TRBJ1-1; tentative D call: TRBD1 (5 bases). V lost 5 bases and J 4 bases, leaving 20 bases between the germline ends. Germline lookup yields CDR1 SGHTA and CDR2 FQGNSA. The CDR3 consists of 16 residues. Here the CDR3 DNA reads TGTGCCAGCAGCAATTATGGGGATCGGGGGATCACTGAAGCTTTCTTT. Its translation is CASSNYGDRGITEAFF.

The chain carries TRBV18 and TRBJ2-5, with 8 bases lining up with TRBD2. This CDR3 is built from 14 residues. Germline V gives CDR1 KGHSH, CDR2 LQKENI. J lost 2 bases, V lost 5 bases, and 4 bases had no gene match. CDR3 in DNA: TGTGCCAGCTCATCCCCGGGGGGGCAAGAGACCCAGTACTTC. This gives the protein CASSSPGGQETQYF.

This chain connects TRBV7-6 to TRBJ2-5; 8 bases match TRBD1. The J call may be incorrect, as the DNA end agrees better with TRBJ2-7. Germline lookup yields CDR1 SGHVS and CDR2 FNYEAQ. This CDR3 is 14 amino acids long. The chain's CDR3 is CASSYIDRGYEQYF. The CDR3 DNA follows: TGTGCCAGCAGCTACATTGACAGGGGCTACGAGCAGTACTTC.

The genes are TRBV28 and TRBJ1-1, with D tentatively TRBD1 (6 bases). CDR3 length: 14 amino acids. V was cut by 2 bases and J by 7 bases, with 14 bases left in between. Per germline, CDR1 MDHEN and CDR2 SYDVKM. The CDR3: CASSLVGAWGEAFF. The CDR3 bases are TGTGCCAGCAGTTTAGTGGGGGCTTGGGGTGAAGCTTTCTTT.

The CDR3: CAISEWENEQYF. The CDR3 DNA reads as TGTGCCATCAGTGAGTGGGAGAACGAGCAGTACTTC. J is TRBJ2-7 and V is TRBV10-3, with D possibly TRBD2 on 5 matching bases. The CDR3 runs 12 residues. Germline V gene sequence: CDR1 ENHRY, CDR2 SYGVKD. The germline V and J ends were trimmed by 1 base and 5 bases, with 6 bases remaining between them.

The chain couples TRBV28 to TRBJ2-7; D gene uncertain. From germline, CDR1 is MDHEN and CDR2 SYDVKM. V was pared by 7 bases and J by 2 bases, with 9 bases between. The length of the CDR3 is 12 residues. CDR3 loop: CASTGLAYEQYF. In DNA form, the CDR3 reads TGTGCCAGCACTGGGCTCGCCTACGAGCAGTACTTC.

The chain joins TRBV9 to TRBJ2-7, with 9 nucleotides matching TRBD1. V was clipped by 3 bases and J by 3 bases; unmatched bases: 1. Per the germline V gene, CDR1 is SGDLS and CDR2 is YYNGEE. The CDR3 extends over 13 amino acids. CDR3 sequence: CASSEGQGYEQYF. The DNA of the CDR3 is TGTGCCAGCAGCGAGGGACAGGGCTACGAGCAGTACTTC.

J is TRBJ1-2 and V is TRBV28, with unresolved D. The ends were cut back, 8 bases at V and 4 bases at J, with 14 bases in the middle. The germline gives CDR1 MDHEN, CDR2 SYDVKM. The CDR3 consists of 13 residues. The DNA of the CDR3 is TGTGCCAGCGGTGGGCCCGGCTCCTATGGCTACACCTTC. This codes for CASGGPGSYGYTF.

V is TRBV5-1 and J is TRBJ2-3, with 9 nucleotides matching TRBD1. The junction had 7 bases not matched to a gene; V was cut back by 4 bases and J by 1 base. Germline CDR1 reads SGHRS; CDR2 reads YFSETQ. CDR3 length: 16 amino acids. CDR3 region: CASSGPTGGGTDTQYF. The CDR3 coding sequence is TGCGCCAGCAGCGGGCCTACAGGGGGCGGCACAGATACGCAGTATTTT.

This chain joins TRBV28 and TRBJ2-7, with TRBD1 as a possible D gene (5 bases). Per germline, CDR1 MDHEN and CDR2 SYDVKM. There are 14 residues in the CDR3. V gave up 3 bases and J gave up 2 bases, with 11 bases separating them. The CDR3 here is CASSFSQGTYEQYF. The CDR3 region has the DNA TGTGCCAGCAGTTTTTCCCAGGGCACCTACGAGCAGTACTTC.

This clone occurred once. The chain couples TRBV9 to TRBJ2-3, with TRBD2 matching 13 bases. V lost 2 bases to trimming and J lost 0 bases; unmatched junction nucleotides: 6. The germline V gene encodes CDR1 SGDLS and CDR2 YYNGEE. This CDR3 contains 18 residues. The CDR3 protein is CASSVGLAGAYSTDTQYF. The CDR3 nucleotides are TGTGCCAGCAGCGTCGGACTAGCGGGGGCCTATAGCACAGATACGCAGTATTTT.

DNA of the CDR3: TGTGCCAGCAGTTCTAAGGGACTAGCGGGAGAGAATGAGCAGTTCTTC. Its protein product is CASSSKGLAGENEQFF. This chain joins TRBV28 and TRBJ2-1; TRBD2 matches 14 bases. The V gene's germline CDR1 is MDHEN and CDR2 SYDVKM. This CDR3 comprises 16 residues. With 4 bases clipped from V and 7 bases from J, the junction kept 6 bases outside the gene matches.

This clone was seen just once. The chain combines TRBV4-1 with TRBJ2-1; 10 bases align to TRBD2. Trimming cost V 4 bases and J 4 bases; bases outside gene matches: 4. This CDR3 has 15 residues. In germline, CDR1 is MGHRA, CDR2 YSYEKL. In DNA form, the CDR3 reads TGCGCCAGCAGCCGCGGTAGCGGGGGGTACAATGAGCAGTTCTTC. Translation: CASSRGSGGYNEQFF.

The chain has TRBV7-2 and TRBJ2-1, with TRBD2 identical over 7 bases. After removal of 2 bases from V and 7 bases from J, the junction contained 11 bases not matched to a gene. The CDR3 totals 16 residues. Per germline, CDR1 SGHTA and CDR2 FQGNSA. The chain's CDR3 is CASSLWSGAGGNEQFF. In nucleotides, the CDR3 is TGTGCCAGCAGCTTATGGAGCGGGGCCGGGGGGAATGAGCAGTTCTTC.

V usage is TRBV19 and J usage is TRBJ1-5; TRBD1 matches at 8 bases. The CDR3 is 17 amino acids. V lost 6 bases, J lost 0 bases, and 10 bases stayed unmatched. The germline V gene has CDR1 LNHDA and CDR2 SQIVND (reference sequence). CDR3 in amino acids: CASSPPGGRFSNQPQHF. CDR3 DNA sequence: TGTGCCAGTAGCCCGCCAGGGGGCCGGTTTAGCAATCAGCCCCAGCATTTT.

This clone was observed a handful of times. This chain links TRBV10-2 with TRBJ2-5, with D unresolved. Trimming removed 0 bases at V and 6 bases at J, with 8 bases between. Per the germline V gene, CDR1 is WSHSY and CDR2 is SAAADI. This CDR3 has 13 residues. CDR3 sequence: CASSESQAKTQYF. CDR3 in DNA: TGCGCCAGCAGTGAGTCGCAGGCTAAGACCCAGTACTTC.

V gene TRBV4-1 combines with J gene TRBJ2-7, with 7 bases aligning to TRBD1. The V segment lost 1 base and the J segment 3 bases; nucleotides outside the gene matches: 3. Germline V CDR1 and CDR2: MGHRA, YSYEKL. The CDR3 contains 14 residues. The CDR3, as DNA: TGCGCCAGCAGCCAAGCAGGGGGAATCTACGAGCAGTACTTC. It encodes CASSQAGGIYEQYF.

The chain couples TRBV4-1 to TRBJ1-2; D call uncertain. The CDR3 loop spans 13 amino acids. The germline gives CDR1 MGHRA, CDR2 YSYEKL. The V end was cut by 2 bases, the J end by 0 bases, with 4 bases between. CDR3 sequence (DNA): TGCGCCAGCAGCCAAATAGCTAACTATGGCTACACCTTC. Protein sequence: CASSQIANYGYTF.

The chain employs TRBV11-2 and TRBJ2-3; 8 positions agree with TRBD2. Germline CDR1 SGHAT, CDR2 FQNNGV. Unmatched junction bases numbered 6, after V lost 5 bases and J lost 5 bases. The CDR3 has 14 amino acids. CDR3 nucleotide sequence: TGTGCCAGCAGCCCGGGACGGGAGGGAGATACGCAGTATTTT. Translating gives CASSPGREGDTQYF.

The V call is TRBV7-2, the J call TRBJ2-3, with 12 bases aligning to TRBD2. The trim removed 6 bases at V and 3 bases at J, leaving 7 bases unmatched. The CDR3 contains 16 residues. Germline V gene sequence: CDR1 SGHTA, CDR2 FQGNSA. CDR3 coding DNA: TGTGCCAGCAGTTCCGGACTAGCGGGACGGACAGATACGCAGTATTTT. This sequence encodes CASSSGLAGRTDTQYF.

J is TRBJ2-7 and V is TRBV7-3; TRBD1 matches 7 bases. This CDR3 contains 15 residues. V was pared by 1 base and J by 0 bases, with 3 bases of the junction left unmatched. The germline gives CDR1 SGHTA, CDR2 FQGTGA. The CDR3 sequence: CASSLRAGGSYEQYF. In nucleotides, the CDR3 is TGTGCCAGCAGCTTAAGGGCAGGGGGCTCCTACGAGCAGTACTTC.

This rearrangement joins TRBV25-1 to TRBJ1-1; D not certain. Germline assignment: CDR1 MGHDK and CDR2 SYGVNS. This CDR3 comprises 14 residues. V lost 1 base and J 4 bases, leaving 10 bases between the germline ends. In nucleotides, the CDR3 is TGTGCCAGCAGTGAATGGTCCCCGGGCACTGAAGCTTTCTTT. Its translation: CASSEWSPGTEAFF.

The genes are TRBV7-9 and TRBJ1-2; tentatively, D is TRBD1 (6 bases). The V gene lost 4 bases and the J gene lost 5 bases, with 17 bases spanning the gap. Germline-derived CDR1 and CDR2 are SEHNR and FQNEAQ (reference sequence). CDR3 length: 15 residues. CDR3 region: CASSSQGPRWYGYTF. The CDR3 bases are TGTGCCAGCAGCTCACAGGGCCCCCGATGGTATGGCTACACCTTC.

The rearrangement joins TRBV15 to TRBJ2-1; D unresolved. Trimming removed 3 bases from V and 6 bases from J, with 15 bases in between. The length of the CDR3 is 15 residues. Germline CDR1 LNHNV, CDR2 YYDKDF (reference sequence). The DNA of the CDR3 is TGTGCCACCAGCAGCAGTGTGACATTGCGCAATGAGCAGTTCTTC. The encoded protein is CATSSSVTLRNEQFF.

Only one count was recorded for this clone. The chain uses TRBV10-3 and TRBJ2-1, with TRBD1 matching over 8 bases. The length of the CDR3 is 14 residues. Germline V gene sequence: CDR1 ENHRY, CDR2 SYGVKD. Losses at the gene ends were 6 bases for V and 12 bases for J; bases not matched to a gene: 13. The CDR3 sequence is CAIRPGTGPEGQFF. CDR3 sequence (DNA): TGTGCCATCAGACCCGGGACAGGCCCCGAGGGGCAGTTCTTC.

The chain recombines TRBV28 with TRBJ2-4, with a tentative D call TRBD1 (6 bases). The CDR3 is 14 residues long. Trimming took off 8 bases at V and 1 base at J, with 12 bases between the two ends. In germline, CDR1 is MDHEN, CDR2 SYDVKM. The CDR3 is CASAQGQAKNIQYF. The CDR3 DNA is TGTGCCAGCGCGCAGGGGCAGGCCAAAAACATTCAGTACTTC.

The chain uses TRBV5-1 and TRBJ1-1, with 8 bases fitting TRBD1. There are 14 residues in the CDR3. J lost 5 bases, V lost 4 bases, and 7 bases had no gene match. Germline V CDR1 and CDR2: SGHRS, YFSETQ. Written as DNA, the CDR3 is TGCGCCAGCAGCCCAGGACAGGGTGGAACTGAAGCTTTCTTT. Protein product: CASSPGQGGTEAFF.

This clone came up a few times. The chain recombines TRBV6-5 with TRBJ1-6; 8 bases align to TRBD1. J was trimmed by 10 bases and V by 0 bases; bases with no gene match: 5. This CDR3 is built from 15 residues. CDR1 and CDR2 (germline): MNHEY, SVGAGI. The CDR3 reads CASSYSGTGRSPLHF. The CDR3 DNA is TGTGCCAGCAGTTACTCGGGGACAGGAAGGTCACCCCTCCACTTT.